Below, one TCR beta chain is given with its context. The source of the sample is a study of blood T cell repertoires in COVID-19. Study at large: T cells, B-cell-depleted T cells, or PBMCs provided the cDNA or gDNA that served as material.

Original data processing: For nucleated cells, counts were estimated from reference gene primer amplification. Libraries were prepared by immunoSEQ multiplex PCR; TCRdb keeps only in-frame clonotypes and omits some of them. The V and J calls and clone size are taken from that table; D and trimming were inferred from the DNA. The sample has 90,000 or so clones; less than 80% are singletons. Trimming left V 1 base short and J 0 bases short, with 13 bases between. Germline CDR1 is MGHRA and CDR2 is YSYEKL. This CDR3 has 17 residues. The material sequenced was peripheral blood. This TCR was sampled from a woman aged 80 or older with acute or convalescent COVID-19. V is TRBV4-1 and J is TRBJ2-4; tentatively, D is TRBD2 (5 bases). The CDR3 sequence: CASSQVPGRLAKNIQYF. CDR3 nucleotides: TGCGCCAGCAGCCAAGTACCGGGGAGACTAGCCAAAAACATTCAGTACTTC.